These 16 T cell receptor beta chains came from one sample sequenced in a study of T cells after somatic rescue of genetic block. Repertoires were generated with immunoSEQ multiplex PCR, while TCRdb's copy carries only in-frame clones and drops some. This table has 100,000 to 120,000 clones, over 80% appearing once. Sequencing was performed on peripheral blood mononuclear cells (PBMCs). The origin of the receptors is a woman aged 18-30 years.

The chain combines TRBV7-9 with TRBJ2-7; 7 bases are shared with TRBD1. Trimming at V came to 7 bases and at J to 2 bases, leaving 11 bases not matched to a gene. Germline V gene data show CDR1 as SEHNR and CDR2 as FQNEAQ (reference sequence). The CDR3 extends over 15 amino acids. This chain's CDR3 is CASTLLRTGAYEQYF. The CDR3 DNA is TGTGCCAGCACCCTCTTGCGGACAGGAGCCTACGAGCAGTACTTC.

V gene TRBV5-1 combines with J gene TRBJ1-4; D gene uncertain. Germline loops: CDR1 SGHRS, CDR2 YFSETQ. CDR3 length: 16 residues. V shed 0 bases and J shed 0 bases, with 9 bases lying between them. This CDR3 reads CASSLGGHATNEKLFF. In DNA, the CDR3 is TGCGCCAGCAGCTTGGGAGGCCACGCAACTAATGAAAAACTGTTTTTT.

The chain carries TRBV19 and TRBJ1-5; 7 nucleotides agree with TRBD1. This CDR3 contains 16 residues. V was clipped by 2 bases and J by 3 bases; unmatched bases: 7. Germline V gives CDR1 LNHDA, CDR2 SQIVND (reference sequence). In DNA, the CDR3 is TGTGCCAGTAGTATAAGGGGGCTCTCCCCCAATCAGCCCCAGCATTTT. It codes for CASSIRGLSPNQPQHF.

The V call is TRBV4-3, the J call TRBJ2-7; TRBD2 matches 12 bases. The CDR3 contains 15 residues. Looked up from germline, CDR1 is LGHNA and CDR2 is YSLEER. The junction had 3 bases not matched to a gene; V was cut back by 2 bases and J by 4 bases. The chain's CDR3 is CASSQRTSGVYEQYF. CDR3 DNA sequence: TGCGCCAGCAGCCAAAGGACTAGCGGGGTATACGAGCAGTACTTC.

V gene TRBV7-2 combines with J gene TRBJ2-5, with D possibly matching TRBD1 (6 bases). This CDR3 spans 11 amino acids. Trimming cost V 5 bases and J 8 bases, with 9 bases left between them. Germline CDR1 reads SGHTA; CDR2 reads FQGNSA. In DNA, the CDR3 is TGTGCCAGCAGCCCGGGACATACCCAGTACTTC. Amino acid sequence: CASSPGHTQYF.

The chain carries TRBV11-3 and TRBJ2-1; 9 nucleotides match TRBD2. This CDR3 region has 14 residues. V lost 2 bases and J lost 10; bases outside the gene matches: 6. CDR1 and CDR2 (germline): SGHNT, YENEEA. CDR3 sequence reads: CASSLRAGGTEQFF. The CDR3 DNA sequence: TGTGCCAGCAGCTTACGGGCGGGGGGGACGGAGCAGTTCTTC.

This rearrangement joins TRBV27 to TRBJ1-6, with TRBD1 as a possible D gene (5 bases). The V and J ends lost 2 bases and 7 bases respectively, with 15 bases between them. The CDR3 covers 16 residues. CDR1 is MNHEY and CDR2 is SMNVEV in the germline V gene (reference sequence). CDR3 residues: CASSLKGTLGNSPLHF. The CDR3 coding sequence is TGTGCCAGCAGTTTAAAAGGGACTCTCGGGAATTCACCCCTCCACTTT.

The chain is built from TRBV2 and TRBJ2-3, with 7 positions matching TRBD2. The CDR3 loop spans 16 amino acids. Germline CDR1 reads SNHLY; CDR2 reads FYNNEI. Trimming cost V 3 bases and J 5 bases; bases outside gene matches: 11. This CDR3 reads CASSEPPGGGVDTQYF. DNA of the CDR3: TGTGCCAGCAGTGAGCCCCCTGGCGGGGGTGTAGATACGCAGTATTTT.

The CDR3 loop is CASSFGIRDRGRLAEAFF. Here the CDR3 DNA reads TGTGCCAGCAGTTTTGGGATCCGGGACAGGGGGCGCTTAGCTGAAGCTTTCTTT. The rearrangement links TRBV28 to TRBJ1-1; 12 nucleotides match TRBD1. The CDR3 loop spans 18 amino acids. Losses at the gene ends were 3 bases for V and 6 bases for J; bases not matched to a gene: 14. Germline V CDR1 and CDR2: MDHEN, SYDVKM.

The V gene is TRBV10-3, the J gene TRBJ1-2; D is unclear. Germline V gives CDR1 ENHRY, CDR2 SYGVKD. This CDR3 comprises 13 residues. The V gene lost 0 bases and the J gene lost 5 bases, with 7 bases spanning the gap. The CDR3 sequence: CAISESSGYGYTF. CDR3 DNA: TGTGCCATCAGTGAGTCGAGCGGTTATGGCTACACCTTC.

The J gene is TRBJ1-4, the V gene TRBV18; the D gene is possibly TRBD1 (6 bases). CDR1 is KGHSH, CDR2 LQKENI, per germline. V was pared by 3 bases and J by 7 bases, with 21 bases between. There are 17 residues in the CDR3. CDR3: CASSPTPDAGVSEKLFF. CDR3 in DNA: TGTGCCAGCTCACCTACCCCTGACGCAGGGGTGAGTGAAAAACTGTTTTTT.

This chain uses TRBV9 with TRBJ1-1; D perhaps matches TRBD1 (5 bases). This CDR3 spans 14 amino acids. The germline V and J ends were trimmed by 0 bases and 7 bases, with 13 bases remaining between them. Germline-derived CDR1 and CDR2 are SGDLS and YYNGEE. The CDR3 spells CASSVGQPNGEAFF. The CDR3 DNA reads TGTGCCAGCAGCGTAGGACAGCCGAACGGTGAAGCTTTCTTT.

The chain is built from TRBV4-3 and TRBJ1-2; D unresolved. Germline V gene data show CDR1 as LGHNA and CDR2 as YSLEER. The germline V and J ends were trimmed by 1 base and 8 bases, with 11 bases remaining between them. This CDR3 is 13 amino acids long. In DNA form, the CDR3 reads TGCGCCAGCAGCCAAGTCGAGGCGGCAGGCTACACCTTC. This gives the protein CASSQVEAAGYTF.

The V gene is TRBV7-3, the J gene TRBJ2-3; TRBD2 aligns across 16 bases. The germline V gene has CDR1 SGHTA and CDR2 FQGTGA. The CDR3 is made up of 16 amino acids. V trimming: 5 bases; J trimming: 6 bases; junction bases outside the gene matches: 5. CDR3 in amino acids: CASSTGTSGGADTQYF. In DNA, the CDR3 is TGTGCCAGCAGCACCGGGACTAGCGGGGGGGCCGATACGCAGTATTTT.

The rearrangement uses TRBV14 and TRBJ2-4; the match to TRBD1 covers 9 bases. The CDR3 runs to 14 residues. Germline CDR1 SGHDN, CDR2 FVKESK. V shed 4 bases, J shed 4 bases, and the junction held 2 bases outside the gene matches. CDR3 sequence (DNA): TGTGCCAGCAGCCCAGGGACAGGGAAAAACATTCAGTACTTC. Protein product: CASSPGTGKNIQYF.

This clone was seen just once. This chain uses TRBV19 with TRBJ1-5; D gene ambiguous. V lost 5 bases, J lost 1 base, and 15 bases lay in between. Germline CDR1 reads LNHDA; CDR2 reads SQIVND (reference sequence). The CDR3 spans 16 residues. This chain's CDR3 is CASSSAEIGSNQPQHF. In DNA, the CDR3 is TGTGCCAGTAGTTCGGCTGAGATCGGGAGCAATCAGCCCCAGCATTTT.